This T cell receptor beta chain was retrieved from a study of blood T cell repertoires in COVID-19. Across the whole study: Some COVID-19 samples were acute and others convalescent; all came from the United States, Italy and Spain. T cells, B-cell-depleted T cells, or PBMCs supplied cDNA or gDNA.

Authors' analysis steps: Amplification with reference gene primers provided the estimates of nucleated cell counts. The repertoire was sequenced with immunoSEQ multiplex PCR; TCRdb's copy has only in-frame clones and lacks some. The V and J calls and the clone size are those of that table, but D and trimming were determined from the DNA. The sample includes more than 400,000 clones, approximately 85% of them seen just once. With 4 bases removed from V and 1 base from J, the gap between germline ends came to 8 bases. This CDR3 is built from 14 residues. Germline CDR1 is MDHEN and CDR2 is SYDVKM. The material sequenced was peripheral blood. The receptor comes from a human donor in a cohort sampled during active COVID-19. The chain uses TRBV28 and TRBJ1-5, with D tentatively TRBD1 (6 bases). The CDR3 spells CASSSDRSNQPQHF. In nucleotides, the CDR3 is TGTGCCAGCAGTTCCGACAGGAGCAATCAGCCCCAGCATTTT. Drawing the rest from reference TRBV28 and TRBJ1-5, the complete variable domain is DVKVTQSSRYLVKRTGEKVFLECVQDMDHENMFWYRQDPGLGLRLIYFSYDVKMKEKGDIPEGYSVSREKKERFSLILESASTNQTSMYLCASSSDRSNQPQHFGDGTRLSIL.